The source of this T cell receptor beta chain is a study of shared clonotypes between healthy human individuals. Study-level background: The composition of the donors was two women and a few men aged 18 to 49.

Note on this clone: Its antigen remains unknown.

Produced via immunoSEQ multiplex PCR; TCRdb's table is partial and in-frame only. The sample carries more than 2 million clones, about 95% recorded once. Whole-study findings and limits: Relative to memory subsets, naive subsets generally showed larger estimated richness. Clonotype sharing among the donors was expected to vary with sequencing depth.

Terminally differentiated effector memory CD45RA+ cells were excluded by CCR7 positive selection of CD45RO-negative cells. The sequenced sample consisted of naive CD8+ T cells sorted from blood. The receptor comes from a man younger than 30 in good health.

This chain's CDR3 is CASKQGGGYTF. The DNA for the CDR3 is TGTGCCAGCAAACAGGGAGGTGGCTACACCTTC. The chain uses TRBV5-4 and TRBJ1-2; possible D gene TRBD1, 6 bases. CDR3 length equals 11 residues. Germline CDR1 SGHNT, CDR2 YYREEE (reference sequence). V shed 6 bases and J shed 7 bases, with 10 bases lying between them.